This TCR beta chain appears in the sequencing data of a study of T-cell reconstitution after alpha-beta-depleted transplantation in children. This clonotype was seen only a few times. Unique molecular identifiers were incorporated during preparation of the TCRbeta library. TCRdb passed the PCR reads through MiXCR, listing each CDR3 protein once. The sample comprises over 550,000 distinct CDR3 sequences, over 9.5% of which are singletons, and 4% rests with the top ten. The V gene's germline CDR1 is MNHNS and CDR2 SASEGT. V was cut by 6 bases and J by 7 bases, with 19 bases left in between. The CDR3 totals 16 residues.

The TCR comes from a human donor who donated a stem cell graft to a child with acute myeloid leukemia. The chain links TRBV6-1 to TRBJ1-6; TRBD1 is a possible D gene (6 bases). The sequencing used PBMCs from the stem cell graft donor, collected from the stem cell graft. The CDR3 DNA is TGTGCCAGCAGCTCCTTCGCCGGGACAAGAAATTCACCCCTCCACTTT. Translation gives CASSSFAGTRNSPLHF.